This T cell receptor beta chain was sequenced in a study of response to subunit inactivated influenza vaccine (dated by TCRdb to 2016 to 2018). About the investigation overall: Deep quantitative T cell receptor repertoire profiling was used in the study to track responses to a trivalent subunit inactivated influenza vaccine.

Library method: RT-PCR. Sequencing was performed on an Illumina HiSeq 2500. TCRdb handled the public reads itself, with Q25 trimming in fastp and clone calling in MiXCR, and kept productive beta chains. Rows with one shared CDR3 protein collapse into an entry with the most common genes and DNA. A total of fewer than 600,000 distinct CDR3 sequences appear in this sample, 7.2% of them only once. The top ten hold around 13% of the sample. The investigation overall reported the following: According to the authors, only a limited number of new T cells may be recruited by each seasonal influenza vaccination.

A note on this clonotype: It has no known antigen specificity. No base quality information exists; no much larger clone differs at one position.

This specimen was PBMCs from blood, taken less than 30 months after vaccination. The sequence was collected from a man between 50 and 70 years old who received an inactivated influenza vaccine. Donor details come from another sample of the same person, matched by shared clones.

The DNA reads as follows: TGCAGTGCTGGGCTGATTTACGAGCAGTACTTC. Its translation reads: CSAGLIYEQYF. Recombination connected TRBV20-1 to TRBJ2-7; too little of a D gene remains to name it. V is pared back by 5 bases and J by 4 bases, with 9 bases lying between the germline termini. The CDR3, cysteine through phenylalanine, is 11 amino acids long. Of the read, only the CDR3 DNA is kept; its 33 bases are in frame from base 1. CDR1 DFQATT and CDR2 SNEGSKA were looked up in the germline V gene (reference sequence).